This T cell receptor (beta chain) came from a study of shared clonotypes between healthy human individuals. Naive CD8 cells lacked CD45RO and underwent positive selection for CCR7, leaving out terminally differentiated effector memory CD45RA+ cells. The sample holds one count of this clone. The V end was cut by 2 bases, the J end by 5 bases, with 7 bases between. The CDR3 has 12 amino acids. Germline assignment: CDR1 MDHEN and CDR2 SYDVKM. The genomic DNA of each subset was split evenly across several immunoSEQ plates. Assay used: immunoSEQ multiplex PCR; TCRdb lists only in-frame clones, some missing. The data contain 2 million to 2.5 million clones, roughly 94% of them singletons.

The sequencing sample was made of naive CD8+ T cells sorted from blood. This chain links TRBV28 with TRBJ2-7; D remains unclear. This receptor was taken from a man younger than 30 in good health. The CDR3 DNA is TGTGCCAGCAGTTTAGGGTTGAACGAGCAGTACTTC. Amino acids: CASSLGLNEQYF.